The 30 T cell receptor beta chains presented below share a single source sample, sequenced in a study of type 1 regulatory T cells. Antigens of these TCRs are unknown. TCRdb called the reads again in MiXCR, with one record for every CDR3 protein. The sample contains approximately 45,000 distinct CDR3 sequences, less than 15% of which appear only once. The sequenced sample was cultured non-Tr1 T cells, either the whole culture or a sorted T cell fraction (not recorded which). These TCRs come from a human donor in good health.

This clonotype appeared a few times. V and J are TRBV20-1 and TRBJ2-1, with 9 bases lining up with TRBD2. Losses at the gene ends were 3 bases for V and 10 bases for J; bases not matched to a gene: 7. Germline V gene sequence: CDR1 DFQATT, CDR2 SNEGSKA (reference sequence). CDR3 size: 13 residues. CDR3 nucleotide sequence: TGCAGTGCTAGTATCGCTAGCGGGACAGAGCAGTTCTTC. Its protein product is CSASIASGTEQFF.

The table lists this clonotype with many counts. The DNA for the CDR3 is TGTGCCAGCAGCTTAGAGGGGGCTCATGAAAAACTGTTTTTT. Translating it yields CASSLEGAHEKLFF. The chain links TRBV7-9 to TRBJ1-4; 7 positions match TRBD1. V lost 1 base to trimming and J lost 6 bases; unmatched junction nucleotides: 2. Germline V gene data show CDR1 as SEHNR and CDR2 as FQNEAQ (reference sequence). CDR3 length: 14 amino acids.

This clonotype came up a few times. The chain carries TRBV11-2 and TRBJ2-2; a possible D gene is TRBD2 (6 bases). CDR3 length: 16 residues. Trimming stripped 7 bases from V and 1 base from J, with 16 bases between. CDR1 is SGHAT and CDR2 is FQNNGV in the germline V gene. The CDR3 loop is CASNRVGRENTGELFF. The CDR3 nucleotides read TGTGCCAGCAACAGAGTAGGGCGGGAGAACACCGGGGAGCTGTTTTTT.

In its sample, this clonotype was seen a few times. This rearrangement joins TRBV7-9 to TRBJ2-3, with 10 bases identical to TRBD2. J gave up 4 bases and V 5 bases, and 6 bases lay outside the gene matches. Germline lookup yields CDR1 SEHNR and CDR2 FQNEAQ (reference sequence). The CDR3 sequence is 15 residues long. CDR3 coding DNA: TGTGCCAGCAGCCGACTAGCGGGCGTCGCAGATACGCAGTATTTT. Its protein product is CASSRLAGVADTQYF.

V is TRBV5-4 and J is TRBJ2-2; D tentatively reads TRBD1 or TRBD2 (5 bases each). Trimming left V 4 bases short and J 1 base short, with 11 bases between. From germline, CDR1 is SGHNT and CDR2 YYREEE (reference sequence). The CDR3 covers 15 residues. CDR3 sequence reads: CASSVGPLNTGELFF. The DNA for the CDR3 is TGTGCCAGCAGCGTGGGACCACTGAACACCGGGGAGCTGTTTTTT.

This clonotype occurred many times. The chain has TRBV4-3 and TRBJ2-5; D is undetermined. V lost 0 bases to trimming and J lost 7 bases, with 6 bases between them. The CDR3 runs to 12 residues. Per germline, CDR1 LGHNA and CDR2 YSLEER. CDR3 DNA: TGCGCCAGCAGCCAAGATCGTGGGACCCAGTACTTC. Encoded protein: CASSQDRGTQYF.

The chain combines TRBV20-1 with TRBJ1-2; perhaps TRBD1 as D (5 bases). V was pared by 3 bases and J by 6 bases, with 20 bases between. CDR1 and CDR2 from the germline V gene are DFQATT and SNEGSKA (reference sequence). The CDR3 spans 15 residues. CDR3: CSARHPGAGYDGYTF. CDR3 bases: TGCAGTGCTAGGCACCCCGGCGCAGGGTATGATGGCTACACCTTC.

The chain uses TRBV12-3 or TRBV12-4 and TRBJ2-1; D is unresolved. Deletions cut 5 bases from V and 5 bases from J, with 13 bases between. The CDR3 extends over 14 amino acids. The CDR3 DNA sequence: TGTGCCAGCAGTAATGACTGGTCTCACAATGAGCAGTTCTTC. It is translated as CASSNDWSHNEQFF.

This clonotype was picked up many times. The rearrangement joins TRBV12-3 or TRBV12-4 to TRBJ2-7; D is uncertain. V lost 3 bases, J lost 1 base, and 7 bases lay in between. The CDR3 is 13 residues long. CDR3: CASSLVVSYEQYF. Written as DNA, the CDR3 is TGTGCCAGCAGTTTGGTTGTATCCTACGAGCAGTACTTC.

The chain uses TRBV6-5 and TRBJ2-7; D remains ambiguous. CDR3 length: 13 amino acids. V lost 0 bases to trimming and J lost 7 bases, with 10 bases between them. CDR1 and CDR2 from the germline V gene are MNHEY and SVGAGI. For the CDR3, the DNA is TGTGCCAGCAGTTACTCCCACGCGTGGGAGCAGTACTTC. The encoded protein is CASSYSHAWEQYF.

Ten or more counts support this clonotype. This rearrangement joins TRBV5-1 to TRBJ1-4, with a weak D call TRBD1 (6 bases). This CDR3 spans 13 amino acids. Trimming took 6 bases from V and 8 from J, leaving 14 bases between them. CDR1 is SGHRS, CDR2 YFSETQ, per germline. The chain's CDR3 is CASTGDGYEKLFF. CDR3 sequence (DNA): TGCGCCAGCACAGGGGACGGTTACGAAAAACTGTTTTTT.

Only a few counts were recorded for this clonotype. The CDR3 DNA sequence: TGTGCCATCGCTGGGACTCGCTCCTACAATGAGCAGTTCTTC. Translation gives CAIAGTRSYNEQFF. The chain is built from TRBV6-6 and TRBJ2-1; D is perhaps TRBD2 (6 bases). The CDR3 is 14 residues long. V dropped 10 bases and J dropped 0 bases, with 13 bases sitting between them. The germline V gene has CDR1 MNHNY and CDR2 SVGAGI (reference sequence).

Details on this clonotype: A read error may explain this, as a much larger clone is one base away. The chain combines TRBV5-1 with TRBJ2-1; D ambiguous. The ends were cut back, 4 bases at V and 6 bases at J, with 17 bases in the middle. The CDR3 covers 15 residues. The V gene's germline CDR1 is SGHRS and CDR2 YFSETQ. The CDR3 DNA is TGCGCCAGCAGCCCGATGGGGTCCCCCTCCAATGAGCAGTTCTTC. Translated, it gives CASSPMGSPSNEQFF. Using reference TRBV5-1 and TRBJ2-1 for the parts outside the CDR3, the full variable domain is KAGVTQTPRYLIKTRGQQVTLSCSPISGHRSVSWYQQTPGQGLQFLFEYFSETQRNKGNFPGRFSGRQFSNSRSEMNVSTLELGDSALYLCASSPMGSPSNEQFFGPGTRLTVL.

This clonotype came up many times. The chain links TRBV6-2 or TRBV6-3 to TRBJ2-1, with 8 bases aligning to TRBD1. Trimming at V came to 2 bases and at J to 8 bases, leaving 8 bases not matched to a gene. The CDR3 contains 15 residues. Germline V gene lookup returns CDR1 MNHEY and CDR2 SVGEGT. The CDR3 here is CASSYPAGGIDEQFF. CDR3 nucleotide sequence: TGTGCCAGCAGTTACCCGGCAGGGGGCATCGATGAGCAGTTCTTC.

This clonotype was counted many times. This chain joins TRBV6-2 or TRBV6-3 and TRBJ1-1; the D is unclear. CDR3 length: 13 amino acids. Looked up from germline, CDR1 is MNHEY and CDR2 is SVGEGT. Trimming cost V 6 bases and J 1 base, with 9 bases left between them. CDR3 DNA sequence: TGTGCCAGCAGGGGGTCGGGGAACACTGAAGCTTTCTTT. As protein: CASRGSGNTEAFF.

The sample holds a few counts of this clonotype. This sequence joins TRBV7-8 and TRBJ2-5; possible D gene TRBD1, 6 bases. V was pared by 2 bases and J by 5 bases, with 6 bases between. The CDR3 is 12 residues long. Germline values: CDR1 SGHVS, CDR2 FQNEAQ. The CDR3 DNA sequence: TGTGCCAGCAGCTTAAGGGGGGAGACCCAGTACTTC. Translated: CASSLRGETQYF. Complete variable domain (other parts from reference TRBV7-8 and TRBJ2-5): GAGVSQSPRYKVAKRGQDVALRCDPISGHVSLFWYQQALGQGPEFLTYFQNEAQLDKSGLPSDRFFAERPEGSVSTLKIQRTQQEDSAVYLCASSLRGETQYFGPGTRLLVL.

This clonotype was found many times. The chain uses TRBV7-2 and TRBJ2-3; 8 bases match TRBD2. Looked up from germline, CDR1 is SGHTA and CDR2 is FQGNSA. The length of the CDR3 is 14 residues. The trim removed 9 bases at V and 4 bases at J, leaving 9 bases unmatched. CDR3 bases: TGTGCCAGTCGGGGCGGGAGGAGCGCAGATACGCAGTATTTT. Protein sequence: CASRGGRSADTQYF.

This clonotype was observed many times. This chain links TRBV5-1 with TRBJ2-2, with D tentatively TRBD1 (6 bases). CDR1 and CDR2 (germline): SGHRS, YFSETQ. The CDR3 extends over 14 amino acids. V dropped 4 bases and J dropped 4 bases, with 11 bases sitting between them. DNA for the CDR3: TGCGCCAGCAGCATAACAGGGCCCACCGGGGAGCTGTTTTTT. Protein: CASSITGPTGELFF.

The CDR3 spells CASSSRLGSLSYEQYF. The CDR3 DNA is TGTGCCAGCAGCTCCCGGCTTGGCAGCCTCTCCTACGAGCAGTACTTC. The chain joins TRBV7-4 to TRBJ2-7; D is unresolved. This CDR3 has 16 amino acids. V gave up 4 bases and J gave up 0 bases, with 16 bases separating them. Germline V gene data show CDR1 as SGHVT and CDR2 as SQSDAQ.

This clonotype was observed at least ten times. The chain uses TRBV9 and TRBJ1-2; D gene uncertain. V lost 6 bases and J lost 4, with 7 bases in between. Germline V gives CDR1 SGDLS, CDR2 YYNGEE. This CDR3 region has 11 residues. The CDR3 DNA sequence: TGTGCCAGCAACACATTCTATGGCTACACCTTC. Its translation: CASNTFYGYTF. The whole variable domain, filled in from reference TRBV9 and TRBJ1-2, reads DSGVTQTPKHLITATGQRVTLRCSPRSGDLSVYWYQQSLDQGLQFLIQYYNGEERAKGNILERFSAQQFPDLHSELNLSSLELGDSALYFCASNTFYGYTFGSGTRLTVV.

This clonotype occurred many times. The V gene is TRBV12-3 or TRBV12-4, the J gene TRBJ2-7; D remains unclear. The CDR3 loop spans 11 amino acids. V lost 3 bases, J lost 4 bases, and 4 bases lay in between. The CDR3 DNA reads as TGTGCCAGCAGTTTTCGTTACGAGCAGTACTTC. As protein: CASSFRYEQYF.

This clonotype was seen many times. This chain links TRBV20-1 with TRBJ1-3; TRBD1 might be the D (5 bases). The V and J ends lost 3 bases and 15 bases respectively, with 30 bases between them. There are 16 residues in the CDR3. CDR1 is DFQATT and CDR2 is SNEGSKA in the germline V gene (reference sequence). CDR3 sequence (DNA): TGCAGTGCTAGTGGAGGGGACGGGGGATTCTGGCACCGTAAATATTTT. It is translated as CSASGGDGGFWHRKYF.

This clonotype was recorded at least ten times. The chain couples TRBV7-2 to TRBJ2-3, with 8 bases fitting TRBD2. V was pared by 1 base and J by 3 bases, with 3 bases of the junction left unmatched. The germline V gene encodes CDR1 SGHTA and CDR2 FQGNSA. The CDR3 sequence is 15 residues long. The CDR3 reads CASSLVSGSTDTQYF. CDR3 nucleotides: TGTGCCAGCAGCTTAGTGAGCGGGAGTACAGATACGCAGTATTTT.

At least ten counts were recorded for this clonotype. The chain carries TRBV5-1 and TRBJ2-2; 8 bases are a match to TRBD1. CDR3 size: 15 residues. Germline loops: CDR1 SGHRS, CDR2 YFSETQ. The J segment lost 6 bases and the V segment lost 0 bases, leaving 4 bases of the junction unmatched. CDR3 residues: CASSLDGTGAGELFF. The CDR3 bases are TGCGCCAGCAGCTTGGACGGGACAGGCGCCGGGGAGCTGTTTTTT. The full variable domain, in which reference TRBV5-1 and TRBJ2-2 provide the parts outside the CDR3, is KAGVTQTPRYLIKTRGQQVTLSCSPISGHRSVSWYQQTPGQGLQFLFEYFSETQRNKGNFPGRFSGRQFSNSRSEMNVSTLELGDSALYLCASSLDGTGAGELFFGEGSRLTVL.

In its sample, this clonotype was seen a few times. The chain uses TRBV3-1 and TRBJ1-2; TRBD1 matches at 8 bases. J gave up 8 bases and V 2 bases, and 4 bases lay outside the gene matches. Germline assignment: CDR1 LGHDT and CDR2 YNNKEL (reference sequence). The CDR3 sequence is 13 residues long. CDR3 region: CASSQNRGEGYTF. In nucleotides, the CDR3 is TGTGCCAGCAGCCAAAACAGGGGGGAAGGCTACACCTTC.

This clonotype came up many times. The chain has TRBV4-3 and TRBJ1-1; D is possibly TRBD1 (6 bases). The germline V gene has CDR1 LGHNA and CDR2 YSLEER. CDR3 length: 16 residues. V was cut by 2 bases and J by 7 bases, with 20 bases left in between. The CDR3 sequence is CASSQITGGGAGEAFF. The CDR3 nucleotides are TGCGCCAGCAGCCAAATAACAGGCGGGGGGGCAGGTGAAGCTTTCTTT.

V and J are TRBV3-1 and TRBJ1-1; 9 bases align to TRBD1. This CDR3 contains 17 residues. The junction had 10 bases not matched to a gene; V was cut back by 4 bases and J by 1 base. Germline CDR1 LGHDT, CDR2 YNNKEL (reference sequence). CDR3 loop: CASSPVPGQGKNTEAFF. The CDR3 nucleotides are TGTGCCAGCAGCCCCGTCCCGGGACAGGGAAAGAACACTGAAGCTTTCTTT.

V gene TRBV14 combines with J gene TRBJ1-1, with D maybe TRBD1 (6 bases). Trimming left V 3 bases short and J 0 bases short, with 11 bases between. This CDR3 spans 15 amino acids. The germline V gene encodes CDR1 SGHDN and CDR2 FVKESK. This CDR3 reads CASSHLGTMNTEAFF. In nucleotides, the CDR3 is TGTGCCAGCAGCCATCTGGGGACAATGAACACTGAAGCTTTCTTT.

This clonotype was seen more than once but under ten times. The chain couples TRBV18 to TRBJ2-3; the match to TRBD2 covers 9 bases. V dropped 2 bases and J dropped 6; count of bases not matched to a gene: 9. CDR3 length: 16 residues. Germline CDR1 and CDR2: KGHSH and LQKENI. The DNA for the CDR3 is TGTGCCAGCTCACCATTTTCGGGACTAGCAGGGGATACGCAGTATTTT. Its translation is CASSPFSGLAGDTQYF.

The rearrangement links TRBV5-6 to TRBJ1-6, with D possibly matching TRBD1 (5 bases). In germline, CDR1 is SGHDT, CDR2 YYEEEE. The CDR3 is 14 amino acids. V was pared by 2 bases and J by 9 bases, with 12 bases between. CDR3 DNA sequence: TGTGCCAGCAGCTTTTCAGGGTGGTCTTCACCCCTCCACTTT. Translation: CASSFSGWSSPLHF.